A single sample is the source of the 2 T cell receptor beta chains below, sequenced in a study of shared clonotypes between healthy human individuals (dated by TCRdb to about 2020). Libraries came from the immunoSEQ multiplex PCR assay. Imported from immuneACCESS, the table was reduced by TCRdb to in-frame sequences with V and J called. These copies leave out some clones; in studies compared against another copy, an unresolved V gene accounts for under half, and the cause of the remainder is not known. The table for this sample lists approximately 840,000 clones; about 96% of them were counted only once. The ten largest clones take up 0.2% to 0.25% of the sample. CD8 naive samples were CD45RO-negative cells positively selected for CCR7, giving a CD45RA+CCR7+ population that excluded TemRA cells. Sequencing input: naive CD8+ T cells sorted from blood. This specimen's cell subset or site label, interpreted: CD45RA+CCR7+. The origin of the receptors is a young man in good health.

This chain's CDR3 is CASSQVPSRGSKQPQHF. In DNA form, the CDR3 reads TGCGCCAGCAGCCAAGTCCCCTCACGGGGATCGAAGCAGCCCCAGCATTTT. This chain joins TRBV4-1 and TRBJ1-5; no reliable D call. V lost 1 base, J lost 7 bases, and 20 bases lay in between. The CDR3 contains 17 residues. CDR1 and CDR2 (germline): MGHRA, YSYEKL.

The V call is TRBV7-2, the J call TRBJ1-4; unclear D gene. The germline V gene has CDR1 SGHTA and CDR2 FQGNSA. There are 13 residues in the CDR3. V dropped 7 bases and J dropped 12 bases, with 18 bases sitting between them. CDR3 residues: CASNHGVDGELFF. In nucleotides, the CDR3 is TGTGCCAGCAACCACGGAGTTGACGGGGAACTGTTTTTT.